The clone carrying this T cell receptor (beta chain) was detected once. Its antigen is not identified. This sample was included in a study of cytomegalovirus exposure and HLA in healthy donors. Vbeta (60) and Jbeta (13) primers were used in the PCR. The protocol was immunoSEQ multiplex PCR, while the TCRdb copy is restricted to in-frame clones and leaves out a portion. Counted here are under 200,000 clones, 60% to 80% occurring once; the ten biggest clones make up roughly 2.6%. Study-wide results and limits: Earlier analysis found most TCR beta V segments productive about 87% or about 30% of the time. Analyzed later, most CMV-associated TCR beta chains appeared HLA-restricted. As a later analysis showed, several of the most significant clusters appeared to be linked to common viral pathogens. Across donors, sequencing depth was assumed by presence/absence analyses to be roughly uniform.

V lost 5 bases to trimming and J lost 5 bases, with 9 bases between them. From germline, CDR1 is SEHNR and CDR2 FQNEAQ (reference sequence). CDR3 length: 13 amino acids. Sequences were obtained from PBMCs. This receptor was obtained from a woman aged 40 to 50 in good health and CMV-seropositive. V gene TRBV7-9 combines with J gene TRBJ2-2, with D perhaps matching TRBD1 (6 bases). CDR3 sequence reads: CASSLQGTGELFF. As DNA, the CDR3 is TGTGCCAGCAGCCTTCAGGGGACCGGGGAGCTGTTTTTT.